These 6 T cell receptor beta chains originate from one sample sequenced in a study of T cells in localized non-small cell lung cancer. Profiling relied on immunoSEQ multiplex PCR, and the TCRdb table lists in-frame clones only, not all of them. Of tens of thousands of clones in the sample, about nine tenths were seen once. Sequenced here: peripheral blood mononuclear cells, sampled before any cancer treatment. The receptors were gathered from a man between 40 and 70 years old with stage III lung adenocarcinoma.

This CDR3 is CASSEGEDGSFYNSPLHF. As DNA, the CDR3 is TGCGCCAGCAGTGAGGGGGAGGATGGGTCGTTCTATAATTCACCCCTCCACTTT. The V call is TRBV10-1, the J call TRBJ1-6; D remains ambiguous. Germline V CDR1 and CDR2: WNHNN, SYGVQD (reference sequence). V lost 2 bases, J lost 3 bases, and 17 bases lay in between. The CDR3 length is 18 residues.

V is TRBV29-1 and J is TRBJ1-2, with D possibly being TRBD1 (5 bases). CDR3 length equals 13 residues. Trimming cost V 2 bases and J 5 bases, with 12 bases left between them. Per the germline V gene, CDR1 is SQVTM and CDR2 is ANQGSEA. CDR3: CSVETDRLYGYTF. In DNA form, the CDR3 reads TGCAGCGTTGAAACCGACAGACTGTATGGCTACACCTTC.

The rearrangement links TRBV7-2 to TRBJ2-7; a weak D match, TRBD2 (6 bases). The CDR3 runs 14 residues. Trimming removed 5 bases at V and 7 bases at J, with 18 bases between. CDR1 SGHTA and CDR2 FQGNSA come from the germline V gene. This CDR3 reads CASSAQRGGVEQYF. DNA for the CDR3: TGTGCCAGCAGCGCCCAGAGGGGAGGCGTGGAGCAGTACTTC.

V gene TRBV5-6 combines with J gene TRBJ2-7; possibly TRBD1 for D (6 bases). The CDR3 spans 16 residues. Trimming removed 5 bases at V and 7 bases at J, with 25 bases between. The germline CDR1 and CDR2 sequences are SGHDT and YYEEEE. The CDR3 region is CASSWGHGTLSSEQYF. CDR3 DNA: TGTGCCAGCAGTTGGGGACACGGGACACTTTCATCGGAGCAGTACTTC. Combining the CDR3 with reference TRBV5-6 and TRBJ2-7 gives the whole variable domain DAGVTQSPTHLIKTRGQQVTLRCSPKSGHDTVSWYQQALGQGPQFIFQYYEEEERQRGNFPDRFSGHQFPNYSSELNVNALLLGDSALYLCASSWGHGTLSSEQYFGPGTRLTVT.

The chain recombines TRBV2 with TRBJ2-5, with a possible D match to TRBD1 (6 bases). Germline V gene data show CDR1 as SNHLY and CDR2 as FYNNEI. This CDR3 is built from 13 residues. V was clipped by 5 bases and J by 6 bases, with 13 bases between them. The DNA for the CDR3 is TGTGCCAGCAGTCAACTCTGGGGGCAGACCCAGTACTTC. It yields the protein CASSQLWGQTQYF.

The chain joins TRBV5-4 to TRBJ2-3; D unclear. Germline V gene lookup returns CDR1 SGHNT and CDR2 YYREEE (reference sequence). V lost 3 bases and J lost 0, with 8 bases in between. The CDR3 loop spans 14 amino acids. CDR3 in DNA: TGTGCCAGCAGCTCGAGTACTAGCACAGATACGCAGTATTTT. Amino acids: CASSSSTSTDTQYF.